What follows are 15 T cell receptor beta chains derived from one specimen sequenced in a study of cytomegalovirus exposure and HLA in healthy donors. In the PCR, 60 Vbeta and 13 Jbeta primers were used. TCRdb's table, derived via immunoSEQ multiplex PCR, lists solely in-frame clones and lacks some. The data show 130,000 or so clones, with approximately 71% seen just once and about 1% held by the top ten. Specimen: PBMCs. These receptor sequences come from a woman aged 55-75 years in good health and CMV-seronegative.

The chain employs TRBV4-1 and TRBJ1-1, with D possibly being TRBD1 (5 bases). Germline CDR1 is MGHRA and CDR2 is YSYEKL. The CDR3 has 13 amino acids. V was trimmed by 1 base and J by 8 bases, leaving 11 bases between them. The CDR3: CASSQAWAGEAFF. CDR3 nucleotide sequence: TGCGCCAGCAGCCAAGCTTGGGCAGGGGAAGCTTTCTTT.

This clone was detected once. The CDR3 reads CASSLDRGRFRSSGNTIYF. The CDR3 DNA follows: TGTGCCAGCAGCTTGGACAGGGGGCGATTTCGGAGCTCTGGAAACACCATATATTTT. The V call is TRBV5-8, the J call TRBJ1-3; TRBD1 matches at 9 bases. V shed 0 bases and J 0 bases; nucleotides not matched to a gene: 10. Germline CDR1 SGHTS, CDR2 YDEGEE. CDR3 length: 19 amino acids.

V usage is TRBV7-8 and J usage is TRBJ2-5, with D perhaps TRBD1 (5 bases). Germline lookup yields CDR1 SGHVS and CDR2 FQNEAQ. The V gene lost 4 bases and the J gene lost 1 base, with 13 bases spanning the gap. The CDR3 contains 15 residues. CDR3 coding DNA: TGTGCCAGCAGCTCCCCAGGGCCTAGCCAAGAGACCCAGTACTTC. The encoded protein is CASSSPGPSQETQYF.

The genes are TRBV9 and TRBJ2-2, with D unresolved. Trimming cost V 3 bases and J 4 bases, with 10 bases left between them. The germline gives CDR1 SGDLS, CDR2 YYNGEE. This CDR3 spans 14 amino acids. The DNA of the CDR3 is TGTGCCAGCAGCGCTCACAGTCTCACCGGGGAGCTGTTTTTT. Its translation is CASSAHSLTGELFF.

The V gene is TRBV15, the J gene TRBJ2-1, with 12 bases identical to TRBD2. This CDR3 comprises 16 residues. V was clipped by 1 base and J by 5 bases; unmatched bases: 3. Germline-derived CDR1 and CDR2 are LNHNV and YYDKDF (reference sequence). CDR3 region: CATSRARLAGDNEQFF. Here the CDR3 DNA reads TGTGCCACCAGCAGAGCTAGACTAGCGGGGGACAATGAGCAGTTCTTC.

The chain recombines TRBV7-2 with TRBJ2-5; 14 nucleotides align to TRBD2. V trimming: 3 bases; J trimming: 4 bases; junction bases outside the gene matches: 7. CDR3 size: 17 residues. CDR1 and CDR2 from the germline V gene are SGHTA and FQGNSA. This CDR3 reads CASSFSGTSGSGETQYF. CDR3 sequence (DNA): TGTGCCAGCAGCTTTTCCGGGACTAGCGGGAGTGGAGAGACCCAGTACTTC.

The V call is TRBV5-8, the J call TRBJ1-6; D not certain. CDR1 and CDR2 (germline): SGHTS, YDEGEE. The V gene lost 2 bases and the J gene lost 6 bases, with 3 bases spanning the gap. The CDR3 sequence is 12 residues long. This chain's CDR3 is CASSFGNSPLHF. The CDR3 nucleotides are TGTGCCAGCAGCTTCGGTAATTCACCCCTCCACTTT.

This clone was observed once. The V call is TRBV21-1, the J call TRBJ1-3; the DNA was not compared with TRBD1, the D call given in the table. TRBV21-1 is deemed a pseudogene. The length of the CDR3 is 20 residues. CDR3 DNA sequence: TGTGCCAGCAGCAAAGCCAAAGTCCAGGGTTGGAAGCACGGGGGAAACACCATATATTTT. Its protein is CASSKAKVQGWKHGGNTIYF.

Remarks on this clone: Distinct nucleotide sequences in the sample also encode this CDR3. The V gene is TRBV29-1, the J gene TRBJ2-7; 9 nucleotides agree with TRBD2. Germline V gene data show CDR1 as SQVTM and CDR2 as ANQGSEA. CDR3 length: 14 amino acids. Unmatched junction bases numbered 7, after V lost 6 bases and J lost 1 base. The CDR3 loop reads CSVEGLAGSYEQYF. The DNA for the CDR3 is TGCAGCGTCGAGGGGCTAGCGGGATCCTACGAGCAGTACTTC.

V and J are TRBV25-1 and TRBJ2-1; 10 bases fit TRBD2. V dropped 2 bases and J dropped 2; count of bases not matched to a gene: 6. The CDR3 runs to 17 residues. Germline V gives CDR1 MGHDK, CDR2 SYGVNS. DNA for the CDR3: TGTGCCAGCAGTGAAGGAGGCGGACTAGCGGCCTACAATGAGCAGTTCTTC. Translation: CASSEGGGLAAYNEQFF.

The V gene is TRBV9, the J gene TRBJ2-7, with D unclear. This CDR3 region has 14 residues. Looked up from germline, CDR1 is SGDLS and CDR2 is YYNGEE. V dropped 2 bases and J dropped 6 bases, with 15 bases sitting between them. CDR3 in amino acids: CASSVGLELPEQYF. The CDR3 region has the DNA TGTGCCAGCAGCGTTGGGCTTGAATTGCCCGAGCAGTACTTC.

This clone occurred a few times. The chain joins TRBV28 to TRBJ2-5, with D possibly being TRBD1 (6 bases). The CDR3 loop spans 17 amino acids. Trimming took off 3 bases at V and 2 bases at J, with 19 bases between the two ends. Germline assignment: CDR1 MDHEN and CDR2 SYDVKM. CDR3 in amino acids: CASSLGAGVRGQETQYF. Written as DNA, the CDR3 is TGTGCCAGCAGTTTGGGGGCCGGGGTGCGTGGACAAGAGACCCAGTACTTC.

The chain uses TRBV18 and TRBJ2-7; TRBD1 matches at 10 bases. CDR1 and CDR2 (germline): KGHSH, LQKENI. CDR3 length: 15 residues. The J segment lost 1 base and the V segment lost 3 bases, leaving 3 bases of the junction unmatched. The CDR3, as DNA: TGTGCCAGCTCACCCCTGGGACAGGGGTCCTACGAGCAGTACTTC. Its translation: CASSPLGQGSYEQYF.

This clone has more than one count but fewer than ten. The J gene is TRBJ1-1, the V gene TRBV11-3; possibly TRBD1 for D (5 bases). V lost 1 base, J lost 7 bases, and 10 bases lay in between. This CDR3 spans 13 amino acids. The germline gives CDR1 SGHNT, CDR2 YENEEA. CDR3 bases: TGTGCCAGCAGCTTAGCGCCAGGGCGTGAAGCTTTCTTT. Translating it yields CASSLAPGREAFF. The full variable domain, its missing parts supplied by reference TRBV11-3 and TRBJ1-1, is EAGVVQSPRYKIIEKKQPVAFWCNPISGHNTLYWYLQNLGQGPELLIRYENEEAVDDSQLPKDRFSAERLKGVDSTLKIQPAELGDSAVYLCASSLAPGREAFFGQGTRLTVV.

This clone has just one count. The chain employs TRBV7-9 and TRBJ2-5; 8 nucleotides match TRBD2. This CDR3 has 16 residues. CDR1 is SEHNR, CDR2 FQNEAQ, per germline (reference sequence). The trim removed 5 bases at V and 4 bases at J, leaving 12 bases unmatched. Here the CDR3 DNA reads TGTGCCAGCAGCCCAACGGGAGGGGGGGGTGGAGAGACCCAGTACTTC. It encodes CASSPTGGGGGETQYF.